Sequencing of this TCR beta chain was carried out in a study of early T cells in non-severe SARS-CoV-2 infection. Study summary: Alpha and beta chains were unpaired, from unsorted whole-blood bulk RNA.

TCRdb fed the 5' RACE reads into MiXCR, producing one record per CDR3 protein. There are approximately 70,000 distinct CDR3 sequences in the sample; less than 15% occur only once, and approximately 4.7% lies in the top ten. V lost 1 base and J lost 6, with 12 bases in between. Germline assignment: CDR1 DFQATT and CDR2 SNEGSKA (reference sequence). The CDR3 sequence is 13 residues long. Only a few counts were recorded for this clonotype. The TCR comes from an adult who was a healthcare worker with PCR-confirmed SARS-CoV-2 infection or an uninfected control (not recorded which). The specimen was whole blood. J is TRBJ2-5 and V is TRBV20-1, with a tentative D call TRBD2 (5 bases). The CDR3 coding sequence is TGCAGTGCTAGAGGGGTGGAGGAAAAGACCCAGTACTTC. Protein: CSARGVEEKTQYF.